One sample yielded the 19 T cell receptor beta chains listed below, sequenced in a study of cytomegalovirus exposure and HLA in healthy donors. Primers for the PCR totalled 60 Vbeta and 13 Jbeta. Generated by immunoSEQ multiplex PCR, the TCRdb table keeps only in-frame clones and is missing some. The data contain around 200,000 clones, over 70% of them singletons. The material sequenced was PBMCs. The source is a woman aged 60-75 years in good health and CMV-seropositive.

DNA of the CDR3: TGTGCCAGCAGCAAGTATAAGGGGGCACGGTACACCTTC. Translated, it gives CASSKYKGARYTF. The chain is built from TRBV21-1 and TRBJ1-2; whether TRBD1, the table's D call, matches the DNA was not checked. TRBV21-1 corresponds to a pseudogene. The CDR3 contains 13 residues.

V is TRBV7-2 and J is TRBJ2-7; 9 bases agree with TRBD2. Looked up from germline, CDR1 is SGHTA and CDR2 is FQGNSA. This CDR3 is built from 17 residues. Trimming cost V 1 base and J 4 bases; bases outside gene matches: 11. The CDR3 protein is CASSLVANSGREYEQYF. CDR3 coding DNA: TGTGCCAGCAGCTTAGTAGCGAATAGCGGGAGAGAGTACGAGCAGTACTTC. Full variable domain (outside the CDR3, taken from reference TRBV7-2 and TRBJ2-7): GAGVSQSPSNKVTEKGKDVELRCDPISGHTALYWYRQSLGQGLEFLIYFQGNSAPDKSGLPSDRFSAERTGGSVSTLTIQRTQQEDSAVYLCASSLVANSGREYEQYFGPGTRLTVT.

The rearrangement uses TRBV6-6 and TRBJ2-5; a weak D match, TRBD2 (6 bases). V gave up 6 bases and J gave up 1 base, with 12 bases separating them. The CDR3 length is 14 residues. Germline CDR1 MNHNY, CDR2 SVGAGI (reference sequence). The CDR3 DNA follows: TGTGCCAGCAGGGCGCGGGGCTTCCAAGAGACCCAGTACTTC. This sequence encodes CASRARGFQETQYF.

This clone was recorded a few times. The V call is TRBV6-5, the J call TRBJ1-6; 8 nucleotides agree with TRBD1. The CDR3 runs 15 residues. J lost 7 bases, V lost 7 bases, and 9 bases had no gene match. Germline-derived CDR1 and CDR2 are MNHEY and SVGAGI. The CDR3 DNA sequence: TGTGCCAGCACCCTAGTCCAGGGGGCGAATTCACCCCTCCACTTT. The encoded protein is CASTLVQGANSPLHF.

The V call is TRBV18, the J call TRBJ2-5, with 7 positions matching TRBD1. V was clipped by 6 bases and J by 0 bases; unmatched bases: 4. The V gene's germline CDR1 is KGHSH and CDR2 LQKENI. The CDR3 runs to 14 residues. CDR3 bases: TGTGCCAGCTCCCGGGGACAGTACCAAGAGACCCAGTACTTC. It yields the protein CASSRGQYQETQYF. The entire variable domain, with the rest obtained from reference TRBV18 and TRBJ2-5, is as follows: NAGVMQNPRHLVRRRGQEARLRCSPMKGHSHVYWYRQLPEEGLKFMVYLQKENIIDESGMPKERFSAEFPKEGPSILRIQQVVRGDSAAYFCASSRGQYQETQYFGPGTRLLVL.

This clone came up a few times. The chain carries TRBV7-9 and TRBJ1-1; 7 positions match TRBD1. This CDR3 is 14 amino acids long. The trim removed 6 bases at V and 4 bases at J, leaving 8 bases unmatched. CDR1 and CDR2 from the germline V gene are SEHNR and FQNEAQ (reference sequence). CDR3 sequence: CASSLLQGSTEAFF. In DNA form, the CDR3 reads TGTGCCAGCAGTCTACTACAGGGGAGCACTGAAGCTTTCTTT.

A few counts support this clone. V gene TRBV2 combines with J gene TRBJ2-3; 10 positions match TRBD1. The germline gives CDR1 SNHLY, CDR2 FYNNEI. The CDR3 has 15 residues. After removal of 6 bases from V and 7 bases from J, the junction contained 10 bases not matched to a gene. The CDR3 nucleotides are TGTGCCAGCAGACTGGGACAGGGGCGGGATCATACGCAGTATTTT. Translating it yields CASRLGQGRDHTQYF.

The genes are TRBV6-5 and TRBJ1-1; 8 nucleotides agree with TRBD1. Germline lookup yields CDR1 MNHEY and CDR2 SVGAGI. Trimming removed 6 bases from V and 4 bases from J; junction bases left unmatched: 10. This CDR3 is 15 amino acids long. The DNA of the CDR3 is TGTGCCAGCAGCCTTAAGCCGACAGGGGCCACTGAAGCTTTCTTT. As protein: CASSLKPTGATEAFF.

J is TRBJ1-4 and V is TRBV27; 9 positions match TRBD1. The CDR3 extends over 19 amino acids. Germline V CDR1 and CDR2: MNHEY, SMNVEV (reference sequence). V trimming: 6 bases; J trimming: 2 bases; junction bases outside the gene matches: 16. The DNA of the CDR3 is TGTGCCAGCAGCGGACCGGGACAGGGATTCCCTTTGACTAATGAAAAACTGTTTTTT. It is translated as CASSGPGQGFPLTNEKLFF. The whole variable domain, filled in from reference TRBV27 and TRBJ1-4, reads EAQVTQNPRYLITVTGKKLTVTCSQNMNHEYMSWYRQDPGLGLRQIYYSMNVEVTDKGDVPEGYKVSRKEKRNFPLILESPSPNQTSLYFCASSGPGQGFPLTNEKLFFGSGTQLSVL.

The CDR3 sequence: CASTTTGTDGDTQYF. The CDR3 bases are TGTGCCAGCACCACAACCGGGACTGACGGAGATACGCAGTATTTT. The chain has TRBV9 and TRBJ2-3, with a tentative D call TRBD2 (6 bases). Trimming took 6 bases from V and 5 from J, leaving 19 bases between them. CDR1 SGDLS and CDR2 YYNGEE come from the germline V gene. The CDR3 totals 15 residues.

This chain joins TRBV6-1 and TRBJ2-5, with 9 bases fitting TRBD2. The germline CDR1 and CDR2 sequences are MNHNS and SASEGT. V trimming: 6 bases; J trimming: 4 bases; junction bases outside the gene matches: 9. The CDR3 sequence is 15 residues long. The CDR3 here is CASRGGTSRGETQYF. In DNA, the CDR3 is TGTGCCAGCAGGGGAGGGACTAGCCGGGGAGAGACCCAGTACTTC.

This clone was counted once. The rearrangement links TRBV6-5 to TRBJ2-7; TRBD2 is a possible D gene (5 bases). The CDR3 runs 15 residues. V was shortened by 5 bases and J by 6 bases, with 20 bases between the two germline ends. Germline V CDR1 and CDR2: MNHEY, SVGAGI. In DNA form, the CDR3 reads TGTGCCAGCAGTAACCGGGAAACAGAAAAGGTCGAGCAGTACTTC. Translated, it gives CASSNRETEKVEQYF.

J is TRBJ1-2 and V is TRBV15; D unresolved. Trimming took off 3 bases at V and 1 base at J, with 12 bases between the two ends. This CDR3 is 15 amino acids long. Germline V gene data show CDR1 as LNHNV and CDR2 as YYDKDF (reference sequence). CDR3 bases: TGTGCCACCAGCAGGGACTTCGGCAGTAACTATGGCTACACCTTC. Protein: CATSRDFGSNYGYTF.

This clone was recorded a few times. The rearrangement joins TRBV4-1 to TRBJ2-2, with 12 positions matching TRBD2. The CDR3 runs 20 residues. CDR1 MGHRA and CDR2 YSYEKL come from the germline V gene. V lost 0 bases to trimming and J lost 3 bases; unmatched junction nucleotides: 11. CDR3 region: CASSQERGLAGGPDTGELFF. The CDR3 DNA follows: TGCGCCAGCAGCCAAGAAAGGGGGCTAGCGGGAGGGCCAGACACCGGGGAGCTGTTTTTT.

The chain has TRBV10-3 and TRBJ2-1; D ambiguous. CDR3 length equals 14 residues. Germline loops: CDR1 ENHRY, CDR2 SYGVKD. V lost 3 bases to trimming and J lost 9 bases, with 15 bases between them. The CDR3 loop reads CAISDRLATGEQFF. The CDR3 DNA follows: TGTGCCATCAGTGACCGACTCGCCACGGGTGAGCAGTTCTTC.

This chain links TRBV5-4 with TRBJ1-5; D is uncertain. Germline values: CDR1 SGHNT, CDR2 YYREEE (reference sequence). This CDR3 comprises 17 residues. Trimming took 5 bases from V and 0 from J, leaving 18 bases between them. In DNA form, the CDR3 reads TGTGCCAGCAGTATGGGAGGAGTTGGGCCTAGCAATCAGCCCCAGCATTTT. Translated: CASSMGGVGPSNQPQHF.

This clone was seen only a few times. V gene TRBV28 combines with J gene TRBJ2-1, with TRBD1 as a possible D gene (5 bases). The CDR3 is 13 amino acids. The germline V gene encodes CDR1 MDHEN and CDR2 SYDVKM. The V and J ends lost 2 bases and 6 bases respectively, with 8 bases between them. CDR3 region: CASSLTQGNEQFF. The CDR3 DNA is TGTGCCAGCAGTTTAACCCAGGGCAATGAGCAGTTCTTC.

The chain is built from TRBV29-1 and TRBJ2-7, with D possibly matching TRBD2 (6 bases). The CDR3 loop spans 13 amino acids. The V and J ends lost 7 bases and 4 bases respectively, with 17 bases between them. From germline, CDR1 is SQVTM and CDR2 ANQGSEA. CDR3 in DNA: TGCAGCGCCAAAGAGACTAGTGGGTACGAGCAGTACTTC. Encoded protein: CSAKETSGYEQYF.

V usage is TRBV4-2 and J usage is TRBJ2-5; 12 nucleotides match TRBD2. The trim removed 4 bases at V and 0 bases at J, leaving 0 bases unmatched. In germline, CDR1 is LGHNA, CDR2 YNFKEQ. CDR3 length: 15 residues. As DNA, the CDR3 is TGTGCCAGCAGCCCTAGCGGGAGGGACCAAGAGACCCAGTACTTC. Amino acids: CASSPSGRDQETQYF.